These 29 T cell receptor beta chains were sequenced from one sample in a study of cytomegalovirus exposure and HLA in healthy donors. Sequenced by immunoSEQ multiplex PCR; TCRdb stores in-frame clones only, minus some. The table has some 160,000 clones, approximately 90% seen once. The source material was PBMCs. These receptors came from a man between 18 and 35 years old in good health and CMV-seronegative.

CDR3: CASSLTTGSYEQYF. CDR3 nucleotides: TGTGCCAGCAGCTTAACGACAGGATCCTACGAGCAGTACTTC. The chain recombines TRBV11-2 with TRBJ2-7; perhaps TRBD1 as D (6 bases). Trimming took off 2 bases at V and 1 base at J, with 9 bases between the two ends. The CDR3 has 14 residues. CDR1 and CDR2 (germline): SGHAT, FQNNGV.

The chain joins TRBV4-1 to TRBJ2-7; D remains ambiguous. The CDR3 is 15 residues long. The V gene lost 1 base and the J gene lost 0 bases, with 10 bases spanning the gap. Germline-derived CDR1 and CDR2 are MGHRA and YSYEKL. The CDR3 DNA sequence: TGCGCCAGCAGCCAAGGGTCAGCGATCTCCTACGAGCAGTACTTC. This codes for CASSQGSAISYEQYF.

The chain uses TRBV27 and TRBJ1-2; 8 nucleotides match TRBD1. This CDR3 contains 12 residues. V gave up 6 bases and J gave up 7 bases; unmatched junction bases: 4. Germline CDR1 and CDR2: MNHEY and SMNVEV (reference sequence). This CDR3 reads CASSRGPGGYTF. CDR3 sequence (DNA): TGTGCCAGCAGCAGGGGGCCTGGTGGCTACACCTTC.

This chain links TRBV19 with TRBJ1-2; D gene ambiguous. This CDR3 has 15 residues. The V and J ends lost 5 bases and 3 bases respectively, with 16 bases between them. Germline V gives CDR1 LNHDA, CDR2 SQIVND (reference sequence). The CDR3 reads CASSPFRGRDYGYTF. The CDR3 nucleotides read TGTGCCAGTAGTCCTTTTCGGGGTCGAGACTATGGCTACACCTTC. Full variable domain (rest looked up from reference TRBV19 and TRBJ1-2): DGGITQSPKYLFRKEGQNVTLSCEQNLNHDAMYWYRQDPGQGLRLIYYSQIVNDFQKGDIAEGYSVSREKKESFPLTVTSAQKNPTAFYLCASSPFRGRDYGYTFGSGTRLTVV.

The V call is TRBV27, the J call TRBJ2-1; TRBD2 might be the D (6 bases). There are 14 residues in the CDR3. Germline V gene data show CDR1 as MNHEY and CDR2 as SMNVEV (reference sequence). Trimming left V 5 bases short and J 4 bases short, with 12 bases between. This chain's CDR3 is CASSPGLVYNEQFF. CDR3 nucleotide sequence: TGTGCCAGCAGTCCGGGACTTGTATACAATGAGCAGTTCTTC.

The chain joins TRBV27 to TRBJ1-2; D gene ambiguous. The germline V gene has CDR1 MNHEY and CDR2 SMNVEV (reference sequence). The CDR3 extends over 15 amino acids. V was cut by 4 bases and J by 4 bases, with 16 bases left in between. The CDR3: CASSSTRTVGYGYTF. DNA for the CDR3: TGTGCCAGCAGTTCGACCCGGACTGTCGGCTATGGCTACACCTTC.

This clone was detected once. The V gene is TRBV11-1, the J gene TRBJ2-1, with 9 bases fitting TRBD1. Germline V gene data show CDR1 as SGHAT and CDR2 as FQDESV (reference sequence). The CDR3 has 17 residues. Germline trimming cut 0 bases from V and 6 bases from J; bases unmatched to any gene: 9. The CDR3 loop reads CASSLAGTGKGSNEQFF. The CDR3 bases are TGTGCCAGCAGCTTAGCAGGGACAGGGAAAGGATCCAATGAGCAGTTCTTC.

The CDR3 reads CASSPGTGGYEQYF. As DNA, the CDR3 is TGTGCCAGCAGCCCCGGGACAGGGGGCTACGAGCAGTACTTC. V is TRBV7-2 and J is TRBJ2-7, with TRBD1 identical over 11 bases. Germline V CDR1 and CDR2: SGHTA, FQGNSA. This CDR3 comprises 14 residues. V lost 5 bases and J lost 3; bases outside the gene matches: 3.

This CDR3 is CASSRTRGPQETQYF. The CDR3 nucleotides are TGTGCCAGCAGCAGAACCAGGGGCCCACAAGAGACCCAGTACTTC. V and J are TRBV11-2 and TRBJ2-5; maybe TRBD1 (6 bases). Deletions cut 5 bases from V and 2 bases from J, with 15 bases between. Germline V lookup: CDR1 SGHAT, CDR2 FQNNGV. The CDR3 runs 15 residues.

This clone was seen only a few times. The V call is TRBV4-1, the J call TRBJ1-2, with no clear D. The CDR3 runs to 12 residues. Germline V gene sequence: CDR1 MGHRA, CDR2 YSYEKL. Trimming shortened V by 0 bases and J by 8 bases, and 7 bases separated the two germline ends. The DNA for the CDR3 is TGCGCCAGCAGCCAAGAGTCGAGAGGCTACACCTTC. Translating it yields CASSQESRGYTF.

The genes are TRBV29-1 and TRBJ2-1; TRBD1 aligns across 8 bases. The germline gives CDR1 SQVTM, CDR2 ANQGSEA. The junction had 5 bases not matched to a gene; V was cut back by 3 bases and J by 7 bases. This CDR3 has 13 residues. CDR3 protein: CSVEGQAGNEQFF. The CDR3 DNA reads as TGCAGCGTTGAGGGACAGGCGGGTAATGAGCAGTTCTTC.

This clone came up once. The chain recombines TRBV19 with TRBJ2-3, with TRBD2 as a possible D gene (5 bases). V was shortened by 6 bases and J by 2 bases, with 15 bases between the two germline ends. The CDR3 sequence is 15 residues long. Germline loops: CDR1 LNHDA, CDR2 SQIVND (reference sequence). The CDR3 bases are TGTGCCAGTAGCCTAGCCGGAGGCCACACAGATACGCAGTATTTT. Residues: CASSLAGGHTDTQYF.

This chain uses TRBV28 with TRBJ1-2; D is unresolved. This CDR3 has 14 amino acids. Trimming removed 2 bases from V and 2 bases from J, with 9 bases in between. From germline, CDR1 is MDHEN and CDR2 SYDVKM. CDR3 DNA: TGTGCCAGCAGTTTAGACGGAGAAAACTATGGCTACACCTTC. Amino acids: CASSLDGENYGYTF.

The gene calls are TRBV7-2 and TRBJ2-1; the match to TRBD2 covers 7 bases. After removal of 5 bases from V and 1 base from J, the junction contained 5 bases not matched to a gene. There are 15 residues in the CDR3. Per germline, CDR1 SGHTA and CDR2 FQGNSA. As DNA, the CDR3 is TGTGCCAGCAGCGCAACTAGCGAATCCTACAATGAGCAGTTCTTC. Translating it yields CASSATSESYNEQFF.

The chain joins TRBV18 to TRBJ2-2; D gene ambiguous. The length of the CDR3 is 15 residues. The V end lost 3 bases, the J end lost 4 bases, and 12 bases lay between the germline ends. Germline CDR1 reads KGHSH; CDR2 reads LQKENI. CDR3 region: CASSPPQSPTGELFF. The CDR3 nucleotides are TGTGCCAGCTCACCCCCCCAGTCCCCCACCGGGGAGCTGTTTTTT.

The rearrangement uses TRBV4-3 and TRBJ1-5; D is perhaps TRBD1 (5 bases). CDR1 and CDR2 from the germline V gene are LGHNA and YSLEER. CDR3 size: 15 residues. V gave up 3 bases and J gave up 2 bases, with 11 bases separating them. This CDR3 reads CASSQDTSGNQPQHF. The CDR3 DNA reads as TGCGCCAGCAGCCAGGACACCAGTGGCAATCAGCCCCAGCATTTT.

V usage is TRBV25-1 and J usage is TRBJ1-6; D is unresolved. The CDR3 contains 16 residues. From germline, CDR1 is MGHDK and CDR2 SYGVNS. V lost 1 base to trimming and J lost 2 bases, with 9 bases between them. CDR3 bases: TGTGCCAGCAGTGAATTTGGAGCGACCTATAATTCACCCCTCCACTTT. Translated: CASSEFGATYNSPLHF.

Here the CDR3 reads CSVDVGSSPYEQYF. Here the CDR3 DNA reads TGCAGCGTTGATGTGGGCTCTTCCCCCTACGAGCAGTACTTC. The chain uses TRBV29-1 and TRBJ2-7; D unresolved. The germline CDR1 and CDR2 sequences are SQVTM and ANQGSEA. Trimming removed 3 bases at V and 2 bases at J, with 14 bases between. The CDR3 covers 14 residues.

The V call is TRBV5-1, the J call TRBJ2-5, with 8 bases lining up with TRBD2. Germline loops: CDR1 SGHRS, CDR2 YFSETQ. The CDR3 covers 15 residues. The V gene end was trimmed by 3 bases and the J gene end by 7 bases; junction bases not matched to a gene: 11. CDR3 sequence: CASSSRAGEGGTQYF. The CDR3 DNA reads TGCGCCAGCAGCTCTCGAGCGGGAGAAGGGGGGACCCAGTACTTC.

V usage is TRBV5-4 and J usage is TRBJ2-1; D unresolved. The germline V gene has CDR1 SGHNT and CDR2 YYREEE (reference sequence). V dropped 0 bases and J dropped 6 bases, with 4 bases sitting between them. The CDR3 spans 12 residues. DNA for the CDR3: TGTGCCAGCAGCTTGGTGGCCAATGAGCAGTTCTTC. This gives the protein CASSLVANEQFF.

The rearrangement joins TRBV19 to TRBJ2-1; 9 bases match TRBD2. V lost 7 bases and J lost 6; bases outside the gene matches: 4. The CDR3 totals 13 residues. Looked up from germline, CDR1 is LNHDA and CDR2 is SQIVND (reference sequence). The CDR3 bases are TGTGCCAGTATTGCGCGGGGGGGCAATGAGCAGTTCTTC. It encodes CASIARGGNEQFF.

The chain uses TRBV7-2 and TRBJ2-5; maybe TRBD2 (6 bases). This CDR3 region has 16 residues. V lost 5 bases, J lost 4 bases, and 20 bases lay in between. Germline loops: CDR1 SGHTA, CDR2 FQGNSA. The CDR3 protein is CASSVGWGLPAETQYF. Written as DNA, the CDR3 is TGTGCCAGCAGCGTAGGATGGGGACTCCCCGCAGAGACCCAGTACTTC.

V is TRBV7-9 and J is TRBJ1-1; the match to TRBD1 covers 7 bases. V was pared by 1 base and J by 5 bases, with 4 bases of the junction left unmatched. Per the germline V gene, CDR1 is SEHNR and CDR2 is FQNEAQ (reference sequence). The CDR3 extends over 14 amino acids. The CDR3 reads CASSLGQGETEAFF. CDR3 DNA: TGTGCCAGCAGCTTAGGACAGGGTGAGACTGAAGCTTTCTTT.

The chain couples TRBV7-9 to TRBJ2-7; 8 bases are a match to TRBD2. Germline CDR1 SEHNR, CDR2 FQNEAQ (reference sequence). The CDR3 totals 14 residues. V lost 5 bases to trimming and J lost 3 bases; unmatched junction nucleotides: 6. CDR3 amino acids: CASSRSGKNYEQYF. In DNA form, the CDR3 reads TGTGCCAGCAGCCGTAGCGGGAAAAACTACGAGCAGTACTTC. The whole variable domain, filled in from reference TRBV7-9 and TRBJ2-7, reads DTGVSQNPRHKITKRGQNVTFRCDPISEHNRLYWYRQTLGQGPEFLTYFQNEAQLEKSRLLSDRFSAERPKGSFSTLEIQRTEQGDSAMYLCASSRSGKNYEQYFGPGTRLTVT.

In this sample, this clone turned up once. The rearrangement joins TRBV5-1 to TRBJ2-5, with D possibly matching TRBD1 (6 bases). This CDR3 is 15 amino acids long. Germline V lookup: CDR1 SGHRS, CDR2 YFSETQ. V was cut by 0 bases and J by 2 bases, with 11 bases left in between. CDR3 sequence (DNA): TGCGCCAGCAGCTTGGAGGGGGTTAGTCAAGAGACCCAGTACTTC. Translation: CASSLEGVSQETQYF. Full variable domain (remainder filled in from reference TRBV5-1 and TRBJ2-5): KAGVTQTPRYLIKTRGQQVTLSCSPISGHRSVSWYQQTPGQGLQFLFEYFSETQRNKGNFPGRFSGRQFSNSRSEMNVSTLELGDSALYLCASSLEGVSQETQYFGPGTRLLVL.

This chain uses TRBV28 with TRBJ1-2; D call uncertain. Germline V gene data show CDR1 as MDHEN and CDR2 as SYDVKM. V lost 4 bases to trimming and J lost 1 base, with 13 bases between them. This CDR3 has 15 residues. The CDR3 sequence: CASSSVFEGNYGYTF. For the CDR3, the DNA is TGTGCCAGCAGTTCCGTGTTTGAGGGTAACTATGGCTACACCTTC.

The chain recombines TRBV10-1 with TRBJ2-3; TRBD1 aligns across 7 bases. Trimming cost V 2 bases and J 4 bases; bases outside gene matches: 9. CDR1 is WNHNN, CDR2 SYGVQD, per germline (reference sequence). The CDR3 runs 16 residues. The CDR3 spells CASSEETGPRADTQYF. CDR3 nucleotide sequence: TGCGCCAGCAGTGAGGAGACAGGGCCGAGGGCAGATACGCAGTATTTT.

The DNA for the CDR3 is TGTGCCAGCAGCTTGACCGGGGAAAATCAGCCCCAGCATTTT. This gives the protein CASSLTGENQPQHF. This chain connects TRBV7-9 to TRBJ1-5; D is uncertain. Trimming cost V 3 bases and J 4 bases, with 10 bases left between them. Germline V gene lookup returns CDR1 SEHNR and CDR2 FQNEAQ (reference sequence). This CDR3 is built from 14 residues.

This chain links TRBV10-3 with TRBJ2-7; TRBD1 matches 9 bases. Germline trimming cut 3 bases from V and 6 bases from J; bases unmatched to any gene: 9. Germline values: CDR1 ENHRY, CDR2 SYGVKD. The CDR3 sequence is 15 residues long. The CDR3 region has the DNA TGTGCCATCAGTGACAAGACAGGGGGTTTTCGCGAGCAGTACGTC. It encodes CAISDKTGGFREQYV.